This TCR beta chain was found in a study of preoperative IRX-2 immunotherapy in early breast cancer. V lost 5 bases to trimming and J lost 3 bases; unmatched junction nucleotides: 9. Germline assignment: CDR1 LNHDA and CDR2 SQIVND (reference sequence). CDR3 size: 16 residues. The repertoire was sequenced with immunoSEQ multiplex PCR; TCRdb's copy has only in-frame clones and lacks some. The table lists about 98,000 clones, roughly 85% of them singletons, with about 1.9% in the top ten. The treatment: preoperative locoregional IRX-2 cytokine immunotherapy. This phase Ib study tested locoregional IRX-2 cytokine immunotherapy given before surgery.

The source material was tumor tissue, sampled after IRX-2 immunotherapy. The chain combines TRBV19 with TRBJ2-3; TRBD2 agrees at 9 bases. The clonotype comes from a human donor with breast cancer. The CDR3 region is CASSPGVAGATDTQYF. In DNA form, the CDR3 reads TGTGCCAGTAGTCCCGGGGTAGCGGGAGCGACAGATACGCAGTATTTT.